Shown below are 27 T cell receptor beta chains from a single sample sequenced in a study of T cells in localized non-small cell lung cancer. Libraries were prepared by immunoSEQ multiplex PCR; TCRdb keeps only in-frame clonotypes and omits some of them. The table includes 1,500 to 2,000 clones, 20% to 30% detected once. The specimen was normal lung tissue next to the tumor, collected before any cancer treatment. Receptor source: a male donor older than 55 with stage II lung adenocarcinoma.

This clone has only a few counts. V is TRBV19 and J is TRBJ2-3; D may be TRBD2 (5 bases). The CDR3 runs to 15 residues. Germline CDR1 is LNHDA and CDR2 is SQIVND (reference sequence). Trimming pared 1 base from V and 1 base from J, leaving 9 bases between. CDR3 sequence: CASSIVATRTDTQYF. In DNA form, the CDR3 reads TGTGCCAGTAGTATAGTAGCGACCCGCACAGATACGCAGTATTTT.

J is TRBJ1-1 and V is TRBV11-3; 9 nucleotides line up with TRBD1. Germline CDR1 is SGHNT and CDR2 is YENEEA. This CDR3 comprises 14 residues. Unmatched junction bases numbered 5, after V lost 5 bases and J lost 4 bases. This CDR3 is CASSNRGQGTEAFF. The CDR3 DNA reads TGTGCCAGCAGCAACAGGGGGCAAGGCACTGAAGCTTTCTTT. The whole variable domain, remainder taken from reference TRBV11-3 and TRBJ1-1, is EAGVVQSPRYKIIEKKQPVAFWCNPISGHNTLYWYLQNLGQGPELLIRYENEEAVDDSQLPKDRFSAERLKGVDSTLKIQPAELGDSAVYLCASSNRGQGTEAFFGQGTRLTVV.

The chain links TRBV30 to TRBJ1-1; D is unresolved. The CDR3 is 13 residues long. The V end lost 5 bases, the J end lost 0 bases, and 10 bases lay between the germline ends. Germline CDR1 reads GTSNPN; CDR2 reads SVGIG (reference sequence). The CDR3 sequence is CAWGELLNTEAFF. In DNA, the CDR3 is TGTGCCTGGGGGGAGCTATTGAACACTGAAGCTTTCTTT.

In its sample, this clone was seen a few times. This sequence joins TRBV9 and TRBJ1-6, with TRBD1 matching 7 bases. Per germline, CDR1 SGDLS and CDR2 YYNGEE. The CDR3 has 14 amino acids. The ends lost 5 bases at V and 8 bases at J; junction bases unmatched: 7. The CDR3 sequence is CASREGQFDSPLHF. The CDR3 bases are TGTGCCAGCAGGGAGGGACAGTTTGATTCACCCCTCCACTTT. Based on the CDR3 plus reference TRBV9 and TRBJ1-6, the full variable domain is DSGVTQTPKHLITATGQRVTLRCSPRSGDLSVYWYQQSLDQGLQFLIQYYNGEERAKGNILERFSAQQFPDLHSELNLSSLELGDSALYFCASREGQFDSPLHFGNGTRLTVT.

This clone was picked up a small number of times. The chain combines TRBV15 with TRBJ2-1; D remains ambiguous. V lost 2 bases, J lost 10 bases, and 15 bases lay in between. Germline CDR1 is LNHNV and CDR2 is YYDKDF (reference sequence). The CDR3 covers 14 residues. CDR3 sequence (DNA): TGTGCCACCAGCAGATCCTCTAGTTCCCCGGAGCAGTTCTTC. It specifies CATSRSSSSPEQFF.

CDR3 in DNA: TGTGCCACCCAGGGGGACTACAATCAGCCCCAGCATTTT. Amino acid sequence: CATQGDYNQPQHF. The chain has TRBV27 and TRBJ1-5; the match to TRBD1 covers 7 bases. This CDR3 region has 13 residues. The junction had 6 bases not matched to a gene; V was cut back by 10 bases and J by 3 bases. Germline CDR1 is MNHEY and CDR2 is SMNVEV (reference sequence).

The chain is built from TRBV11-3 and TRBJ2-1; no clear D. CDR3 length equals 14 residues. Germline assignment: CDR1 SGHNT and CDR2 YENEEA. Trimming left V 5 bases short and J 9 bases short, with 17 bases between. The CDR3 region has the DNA TGTGCCAGCAGCCGAGACGACCTAGTCTCTGAGCAGTTCTTC. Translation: CASSRDDLVSEQFF. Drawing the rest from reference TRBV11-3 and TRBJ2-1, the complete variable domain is EAGVVQSPRYKIIEKKQPVAFWCNPISGHNTLYWYLQNLGQGPELLIRYENEEAVDDSQLPKDRFSAERLKGVDSTLKIQPAELGDSAVYLCASSRDDLVSEQFFGPGTRLTVL.

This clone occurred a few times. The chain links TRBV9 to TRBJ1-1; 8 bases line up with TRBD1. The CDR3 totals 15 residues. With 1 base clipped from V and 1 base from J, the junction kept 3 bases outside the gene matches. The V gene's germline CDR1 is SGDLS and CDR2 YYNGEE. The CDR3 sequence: CASSVLDRGNTEAFF. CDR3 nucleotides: TGTGCCAGCAGCGTACTTGACAGGGGGAACACTGAAGCTTTCTTT.

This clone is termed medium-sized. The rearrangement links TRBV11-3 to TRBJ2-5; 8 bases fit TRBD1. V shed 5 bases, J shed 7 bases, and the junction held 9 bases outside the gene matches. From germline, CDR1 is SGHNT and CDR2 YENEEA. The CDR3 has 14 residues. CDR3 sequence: CASSHNRGVVTQYF. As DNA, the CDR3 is TGTGCCAGCAGCCATAACAGGGGGGTGGTGACCCAGTACTTC.

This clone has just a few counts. The CDR3 loop reads CASSPTGYKGEKLFF. CDR3 coding DNA: TGTGCCAGCTCACCAACCGGTTACAAGGGAGAAAAACTGTTTTTT. The chain uses TRBV18 and TRBJ1-4; D is ambiguous. Deletions cut 2 bases from V and 8 bases from J, with 15 bases between. Germline CDR1 KGHSH, CDR2 LQKENI. CDR3 length: 15 amino acids.

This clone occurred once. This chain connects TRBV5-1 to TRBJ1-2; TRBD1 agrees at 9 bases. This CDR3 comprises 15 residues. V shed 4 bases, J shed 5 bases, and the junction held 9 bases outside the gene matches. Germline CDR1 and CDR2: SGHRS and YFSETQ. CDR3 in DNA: TGCGCCAGCAGCATAACAGGGGGCTCCTCGTATGGCTACACCTTC. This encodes CASSITGGSSYGYTF. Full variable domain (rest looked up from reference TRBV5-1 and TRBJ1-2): KAGVTQTPRYLIKTRGQQVTLSCSPISGHRSVSWYQQTPGQGLQFLFEYFSETQRNKGNFPGRFSGRQFSNSRSEMNVSTLELGDSALYLCASSITGGSSYGYTFGSGTRLTVV.

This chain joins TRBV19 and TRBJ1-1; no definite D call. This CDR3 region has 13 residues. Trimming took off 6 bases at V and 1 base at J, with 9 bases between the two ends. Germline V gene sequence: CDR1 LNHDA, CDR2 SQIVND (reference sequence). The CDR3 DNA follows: TGTGCCAGTAGCATCGTAAGGAACACTGAAGCTTTCTTT. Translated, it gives CASSIVRNTEAFF.

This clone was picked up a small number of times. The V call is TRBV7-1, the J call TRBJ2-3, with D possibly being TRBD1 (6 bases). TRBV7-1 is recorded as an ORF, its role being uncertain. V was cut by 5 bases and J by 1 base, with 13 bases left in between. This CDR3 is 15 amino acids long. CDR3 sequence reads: CASSVGPGGTDTQYF. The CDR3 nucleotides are TGTGCCAGCAGCGTAGGGCCAGGGGGCACAGATACGCAGTATTTT.

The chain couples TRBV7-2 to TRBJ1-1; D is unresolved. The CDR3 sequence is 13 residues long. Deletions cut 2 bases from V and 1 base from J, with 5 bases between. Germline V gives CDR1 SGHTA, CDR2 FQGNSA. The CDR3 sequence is CASSLRQNTEAFF. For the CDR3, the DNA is TGTGCCAGCAGCTTAAGGCAGAACACTGAAGCTTTCTTT.

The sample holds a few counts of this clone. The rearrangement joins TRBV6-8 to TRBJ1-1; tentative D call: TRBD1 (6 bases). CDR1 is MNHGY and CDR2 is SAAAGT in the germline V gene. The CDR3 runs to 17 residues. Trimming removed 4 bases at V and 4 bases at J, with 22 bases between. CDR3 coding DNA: TGTGCCAGCAGTTTGGGACATGGGGAGAAGGGGCGCACTGAAGCTTTCTTT. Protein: CASSLGHGEKGRTEAFF.

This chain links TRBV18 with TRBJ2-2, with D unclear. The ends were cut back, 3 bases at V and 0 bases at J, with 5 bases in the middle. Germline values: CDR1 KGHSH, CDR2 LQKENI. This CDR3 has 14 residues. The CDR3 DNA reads TGTGCCAGCTCACCTAAACCGAACACCGGGGAGCTGTTTTTT. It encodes CASSPKPNTGELFF. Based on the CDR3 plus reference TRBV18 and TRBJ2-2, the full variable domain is NAGVMQNPRHLVRRRGQEARLRCSPMKGHSHVYWYRQLPEEGLKFMVYLQKENIIDESGMPKERFSAEFPKEGPSILRIQQVVRGDSAAYFCASSPKPNTGELFFGEGSRLTVL.

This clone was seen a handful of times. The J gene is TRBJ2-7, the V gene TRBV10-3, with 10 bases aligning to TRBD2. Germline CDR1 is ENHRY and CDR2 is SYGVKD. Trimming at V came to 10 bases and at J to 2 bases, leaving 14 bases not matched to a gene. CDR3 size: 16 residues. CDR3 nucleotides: TGTGCCAGCTTTTCTATTGGACTAGCGGAAACCTACGAGCAGTACTTC. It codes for CASFSIGLAETYEQYF.

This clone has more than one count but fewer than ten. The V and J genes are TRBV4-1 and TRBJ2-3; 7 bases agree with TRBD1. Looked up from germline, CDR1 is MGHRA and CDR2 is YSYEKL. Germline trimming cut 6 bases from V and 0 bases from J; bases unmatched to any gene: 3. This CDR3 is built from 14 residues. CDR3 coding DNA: TGCGCCAGCAGTAAGGGGGCTAGCACAGATACGCAGTATTTT. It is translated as CASSKGASTDTQYF.

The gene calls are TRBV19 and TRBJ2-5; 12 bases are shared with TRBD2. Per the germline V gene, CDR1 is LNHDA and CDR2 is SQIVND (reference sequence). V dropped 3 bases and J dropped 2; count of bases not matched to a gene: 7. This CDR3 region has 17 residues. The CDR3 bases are TGTGCCAGTAGTATGGTGCCTAGCGGGGGGGATCAAGAGACCCAGTACTTC. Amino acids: CASSMVPSGGDQETQYF.

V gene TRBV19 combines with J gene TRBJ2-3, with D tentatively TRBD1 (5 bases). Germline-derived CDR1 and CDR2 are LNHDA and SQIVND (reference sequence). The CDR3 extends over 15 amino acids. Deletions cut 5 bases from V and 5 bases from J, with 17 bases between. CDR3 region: CASSEGVTFIDTQYF. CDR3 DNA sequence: TGTGCCAGTAGTGAAGGGGTGACTTTCATAGATACGCAGTATTTT.

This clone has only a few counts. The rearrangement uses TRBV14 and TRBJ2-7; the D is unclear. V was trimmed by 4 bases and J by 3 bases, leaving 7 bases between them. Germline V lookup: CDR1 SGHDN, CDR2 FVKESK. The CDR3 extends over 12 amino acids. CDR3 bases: TGTGCCAGCAGCCCACACAACTACGAGCAGTACTTC. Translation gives CASSPHNYEQYF.

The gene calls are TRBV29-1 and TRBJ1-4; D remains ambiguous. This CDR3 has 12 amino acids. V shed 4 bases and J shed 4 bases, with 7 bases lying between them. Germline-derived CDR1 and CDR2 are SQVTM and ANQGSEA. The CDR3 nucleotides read TGCAGCGTTGGAGGCCTTAATGAAAAACTGTTTTTT. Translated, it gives CSVGGLNEKLFF.

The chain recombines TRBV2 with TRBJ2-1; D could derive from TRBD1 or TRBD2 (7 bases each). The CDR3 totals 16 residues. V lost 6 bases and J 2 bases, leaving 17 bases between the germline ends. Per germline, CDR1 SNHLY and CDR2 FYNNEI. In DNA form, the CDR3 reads TGTGCCAGCAGCTCCTCAGGGGGGGCCGCCTACAATGAGCAGTTCTTC. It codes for CASSSSGGAAYNEQFF.

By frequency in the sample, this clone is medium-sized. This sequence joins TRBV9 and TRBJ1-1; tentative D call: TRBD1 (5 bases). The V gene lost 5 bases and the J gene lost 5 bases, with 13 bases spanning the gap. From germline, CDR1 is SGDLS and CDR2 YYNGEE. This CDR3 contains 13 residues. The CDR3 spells CASSDQGSTEAFF. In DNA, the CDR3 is TGTGCCAGCAGTGATCAGGGCTCAACTGAAGCTTTCTTT. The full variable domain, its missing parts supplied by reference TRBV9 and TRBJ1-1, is DSGVTQTPKHLITATGQRVTLRCSPRSGDLSVYWYQQSLDQGLQFLIQYYNGEERAKGNILERFSAQQFPDLHSELNLSSLELGDSALYFCASSDQGSTEAFFGQGTRLTVV.

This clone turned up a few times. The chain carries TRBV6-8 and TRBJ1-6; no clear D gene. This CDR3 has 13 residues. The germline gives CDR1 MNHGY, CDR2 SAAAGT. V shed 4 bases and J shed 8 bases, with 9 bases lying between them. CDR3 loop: CASSSTRDSPLHF. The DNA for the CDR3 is TGTGCCAGCAGTTCCACACGTGATTCACCCCTCCACTTT.

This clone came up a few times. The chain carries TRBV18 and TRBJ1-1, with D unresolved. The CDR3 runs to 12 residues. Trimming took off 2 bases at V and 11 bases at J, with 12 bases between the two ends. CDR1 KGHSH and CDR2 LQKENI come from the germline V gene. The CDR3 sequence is CASSPEATTAFF. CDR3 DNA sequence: TGTGCCAGCTCACCAGAGGCGACAACGGCTTTCTTT.

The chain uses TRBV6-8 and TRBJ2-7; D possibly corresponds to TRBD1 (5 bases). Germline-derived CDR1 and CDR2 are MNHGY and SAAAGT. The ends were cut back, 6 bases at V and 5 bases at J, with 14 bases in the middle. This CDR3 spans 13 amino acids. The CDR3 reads CASSPRARDEQYF. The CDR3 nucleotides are TGTGCCAGCAGCCCCAGGGCAAGAGACGAGCAGTACTTC.